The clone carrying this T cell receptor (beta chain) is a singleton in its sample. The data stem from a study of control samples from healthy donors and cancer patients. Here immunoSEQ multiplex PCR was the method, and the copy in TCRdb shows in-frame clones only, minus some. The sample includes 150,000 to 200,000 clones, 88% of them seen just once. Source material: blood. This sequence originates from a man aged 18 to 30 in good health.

Here the CDR3 reads CASSGASGGITDTQYF. The CDR3 DNA reads as TGTGCCAGCAGCGGGGCTAGCGGGGGTATCACAGATACGCAGTATTTT. The genes are TRBV9 and TRBJ2-3; the match to TRBD2 covers 10 bases. CDR1 is SGDLS and CDR2 is YYNGEE in the germline V gene. V dropped 3 bases and J dropped 2; count of bases not matched to a gene: 6. The length of the CDR3 is 16 residues.